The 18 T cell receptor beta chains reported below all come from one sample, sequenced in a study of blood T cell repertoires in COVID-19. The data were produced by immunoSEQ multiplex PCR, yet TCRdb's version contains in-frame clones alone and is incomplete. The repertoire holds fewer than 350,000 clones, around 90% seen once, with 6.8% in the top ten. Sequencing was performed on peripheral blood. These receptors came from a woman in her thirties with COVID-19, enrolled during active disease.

The CDR3 nucleotides read TGTGCCAGCAGCTTAGGGTGGCAGGGGTCAGGAGGCTACACCTTC. It yields the protein CASSLGWQGSGGYTF. The chain is built from TRBV11-2 and TRBJ1-2, with D possibly TRBD1 on 6 matching bases. V shed 1 base and J shed 8 bases, with 17 bases lying between them. Germline V gene lookup returns CDR1 SGHAT and CDR2 FQNNGV. This CDR3 spans 15 amino acids.

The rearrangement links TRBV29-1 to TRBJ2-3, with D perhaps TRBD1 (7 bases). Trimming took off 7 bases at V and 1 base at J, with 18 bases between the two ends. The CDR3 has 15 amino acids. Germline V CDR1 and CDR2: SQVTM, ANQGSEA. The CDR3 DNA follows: TGCAGCGCGGGAGACAGGGTTCCGGGCACAGATACGCAGTATTTT. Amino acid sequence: CSAGDRVPGTDTQYF.

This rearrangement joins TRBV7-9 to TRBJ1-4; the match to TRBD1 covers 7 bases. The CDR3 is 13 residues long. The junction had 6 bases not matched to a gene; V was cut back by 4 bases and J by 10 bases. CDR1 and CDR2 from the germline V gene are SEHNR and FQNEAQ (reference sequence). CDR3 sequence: CASSSDRTRKLFF. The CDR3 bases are TGTGCCAGCAGCTCGGACAGGACGAGAAAACTGTTTTTT.

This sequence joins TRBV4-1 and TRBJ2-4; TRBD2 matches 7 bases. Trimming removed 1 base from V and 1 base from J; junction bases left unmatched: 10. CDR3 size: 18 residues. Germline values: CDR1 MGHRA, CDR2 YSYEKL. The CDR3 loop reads CASSQVGGGREAKNIQYF. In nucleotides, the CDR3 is TGCGCCAGCAGCCAAGTGGGGGGAGGGAGGGAGGCCAAAAACATTCAGTACTTC.

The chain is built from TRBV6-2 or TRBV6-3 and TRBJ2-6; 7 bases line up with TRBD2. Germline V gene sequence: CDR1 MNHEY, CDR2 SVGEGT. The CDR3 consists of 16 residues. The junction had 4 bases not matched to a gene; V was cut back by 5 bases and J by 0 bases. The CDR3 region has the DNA TGTGCCAGCAGTCTCCGCGGGGGCTCTGGGGCCAACGTCCTGACTTTC. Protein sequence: CASSLRGGSGANVLTF.

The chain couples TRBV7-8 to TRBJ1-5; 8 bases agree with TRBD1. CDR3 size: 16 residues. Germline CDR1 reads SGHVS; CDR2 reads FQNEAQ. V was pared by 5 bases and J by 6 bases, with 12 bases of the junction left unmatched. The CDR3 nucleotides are TGTGCCAGCAGCCCCGAGACCAGGGGGCTGGGTCAGCCCCAGCATTTT. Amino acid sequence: CASSPETRGLGQPQHF.

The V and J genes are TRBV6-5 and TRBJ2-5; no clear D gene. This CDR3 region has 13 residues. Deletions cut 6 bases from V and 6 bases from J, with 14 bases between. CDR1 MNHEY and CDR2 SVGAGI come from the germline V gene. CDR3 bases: TGTGCCAGCAGACTCGGCCTCACTAAGACCCAGTACTTC. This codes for CASRLGLTKTQYF.

The CDR3 protein is CARSFNTAYEQYF. The CDR3 DNA sequence: TGTGCCAGAAGCTTCAATACGGCCTACGAGCAGTACTTC. The chain joins TRBV5-3 to TRBJ2-7; no definite D call. TRBV5-3 is noted as an ORF with a role that remains uncertain. V was pared by 2 bases and J by 2 bases, with 8 bases between. This CDR3 has 13 residues.

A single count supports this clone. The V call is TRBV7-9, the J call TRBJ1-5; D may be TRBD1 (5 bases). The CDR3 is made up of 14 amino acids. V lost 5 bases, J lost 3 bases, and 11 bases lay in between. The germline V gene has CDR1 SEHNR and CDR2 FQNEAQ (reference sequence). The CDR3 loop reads CASSPGKYNQPQHF. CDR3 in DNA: TGTGCCAGCAGCCCAGGGAAATACAATCAGCCCCAGCATTTT. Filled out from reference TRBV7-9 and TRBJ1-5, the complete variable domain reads DTGVSQNPRHKITKRGQNVTFRCDPISEHNRLYWYRQTLGQGPEFLTYFQNEAQLEKSRLLSDRFSAERPKGSFSTLEIQRTEQGDSAMYLCASSPGKYNQPQHFGDGTRLSIL.

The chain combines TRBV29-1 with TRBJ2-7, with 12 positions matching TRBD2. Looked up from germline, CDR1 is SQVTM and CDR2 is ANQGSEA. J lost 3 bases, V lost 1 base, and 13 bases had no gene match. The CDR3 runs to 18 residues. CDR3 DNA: TGCAGCGTTGAAGCCCGGACTAGCGGGGCGTTGGGGGACTACGAGCAGTACTTC. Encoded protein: CSVEARTSGALGDYEQYF.

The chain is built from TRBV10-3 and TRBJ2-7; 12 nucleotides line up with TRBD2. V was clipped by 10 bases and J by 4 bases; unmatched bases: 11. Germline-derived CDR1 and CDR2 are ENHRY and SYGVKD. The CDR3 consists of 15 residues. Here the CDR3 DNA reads TGTGCCACCGGAACTAGCGGGAGGCCATTTTACGAGCAGTACTTC. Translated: CATGTSGRPFYEQYF.

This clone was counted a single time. CDR3 sequence reads: CASSSMTGTGNEQFF. CDR3 nucleotides: TGTGCCAGCAGCTCAATGACAGGGACGGGCAATGAGCAGTTCTTC. The rearrangement uses TRBV7-3 and TRBJ2-1, with 7 bases lining up with TRBD1. This CDR3 contains 15 residues. Germline assignment: CDR1 SGHTA and CDR2 FQGTGA. The V segment lost 4 bases and the J segment 6 bases; nucleotides outside the gene matches: 9.

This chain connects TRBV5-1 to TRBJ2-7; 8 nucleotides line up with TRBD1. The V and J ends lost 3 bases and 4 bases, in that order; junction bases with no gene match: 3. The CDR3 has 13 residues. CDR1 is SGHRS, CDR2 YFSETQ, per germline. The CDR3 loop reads CASSSGGAYEQYF. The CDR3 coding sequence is TGCGCCAGCAGCTCAGGGGGCGCATACGAGCAGTACTTC.

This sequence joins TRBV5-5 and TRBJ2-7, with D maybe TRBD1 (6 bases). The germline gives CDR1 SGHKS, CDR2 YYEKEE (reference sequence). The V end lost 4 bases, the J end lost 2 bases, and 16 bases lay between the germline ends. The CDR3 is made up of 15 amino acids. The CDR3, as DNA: TGTGCCAGCAGCCCATTGGGACAAATTACCTACGAGCAGTACTTC. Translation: CASSPLGQITYEQYF.

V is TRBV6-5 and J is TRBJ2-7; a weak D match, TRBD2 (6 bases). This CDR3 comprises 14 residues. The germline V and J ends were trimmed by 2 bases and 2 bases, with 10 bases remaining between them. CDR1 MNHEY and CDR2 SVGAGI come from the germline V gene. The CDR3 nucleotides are TGTGCCAGCAGTTACGGCGGGATCACCTACGAGCAGTACTTC. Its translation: CASSYGGITYEQYF.

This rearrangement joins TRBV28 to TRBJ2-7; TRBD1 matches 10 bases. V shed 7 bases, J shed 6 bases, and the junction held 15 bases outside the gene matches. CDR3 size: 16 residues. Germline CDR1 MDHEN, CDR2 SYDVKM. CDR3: CASNQARGQGLGEQYF. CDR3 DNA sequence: TGTGCCAGCAACCAGGCGAGGGGACAGGGGCTCGGCGAGCAGTACTTC.

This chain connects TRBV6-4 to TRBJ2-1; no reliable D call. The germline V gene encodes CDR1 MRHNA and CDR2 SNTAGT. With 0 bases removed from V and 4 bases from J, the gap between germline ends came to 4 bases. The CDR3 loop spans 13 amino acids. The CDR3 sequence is CASSDSAYNEQFF. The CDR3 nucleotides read TGTGCCAGCAGTGACTCGGCTTACAATGAGCAGTTCTTC.

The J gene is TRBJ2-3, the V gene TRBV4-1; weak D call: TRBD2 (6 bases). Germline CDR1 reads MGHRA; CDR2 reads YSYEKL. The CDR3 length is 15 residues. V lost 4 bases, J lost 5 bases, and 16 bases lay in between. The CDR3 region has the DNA TGCGCCAGCAGCCCGTCTCCGGGAGTGGGAGATACGCAGTATTTT. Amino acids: CASSPSPGVGDTQYF.